This is a list of T cell receptor beta chains from one sample in a study of graft-versus-host responses after intestinal transplantation. Using immunoSEQ multiplex PCR, the repertoire was profiled, and TCRdb retains in-frame clones only, with some absent. The sample holds 80,000 to 95,000 clones, around 93% seen once. Their target antigens are unknown. Sequenced material: unstimulated CD8+ T cells sorted from spleen or lymph node cells, taken before intestinal transplant. Receptors originate from a human donor who received an intestinal transplant. The CDR3 runs from the conserved cysteine through the conserved F or W. D genes are given only for firm matches. Clone size, where shown, is once, few, many, or a class for clones that have expanded.

NA,NA,TRBV5-5,TRBJ2-7,CASSILPGDTPYEQYF,TGTGCCAGCAGCATCCTCCCCGGGGACACTCCCTACGAGCAGTACTTC
NA,NA,TRBV30,TRBJ2-2,CAWSEGHSNTGELFF,TGTGCCTGGAGTGAGGGACACTCGAACACCGGGGAGCTGTTTTTT
NA,NA,TRBV29-1,TRBJ1-1,CSVGRGEAFF,TGCAGCGTCGGACGGGGTGAAGCTTTCTTT
NA,NA,TRBV18,TRBJ2-5,CASSPSGDWETQYF,TGTGCCAGCTCACCATCGGGGGATTGGGAGACCCAGTACTTC
TRBD1,few,TRBV15,TRBJ2-7,CATSPAGTGDYEQYF,TGTGCCACCAGCCCTGCCGGGACAGGGGACTACGAGCAGTACTTC
TRBD2,NA,TRBV10-1,TRBJ2-1,CASSEFSGGSSGEQFF,TGCGCCAGCAGTGAGTTCAGCGGGGGGTCTTCAGGTGAGCAGTTCTTC
NA,NA,TRBV7-9,TRBJ2-1,CASSFGIGQSPYNEQFF,TGTGCCAGCAGCTTTGGGATAGGACAGAGCCCCTACAATGAGCAGTTCTTC
NA,NA,TRBV7-2,TRBJ2-3,CASSLRTSFADTQYF,TGTGCCAGCAGCTTACGAACTAGCTTCGCAGATACGCAGTATTTT
TRBD1,once,TRBV7-9,TRBJ2-2,CASSLGEVVTGETGELFF,TGTGCCAGCAGCTTAGGAGAGGTTGTAACAGGGGAAACCGGGGAGCTGTTTTTT
TRBD1,once,TRBV29-1,TRBJ1-2,CSVDRGDYGYTF,TGCAGCGTTGACAGGGGGGACTATGGCTACACCTTC
TRBD2,NA,TRBV19,TRBJ2-7,CASSPIGGGYEQYF,TGTGCCAGTAGCCCTATTGGCGGGGGCTACGAGCAGTACTTC
NA,NA,TRBV9,TRBJ1-1,CASSVGAAMNTEAFF,TGTGCCAGCAGCGTAGGTGCGGCTATGAACACTGAAGCTTTCTTT
TRBD2,NA,TRBV27,TRBJ2-1,CASRQSGGDYNEQFF,TGTGCCAGCAGACAGAGCGGGGGGGACTACAATGAGCAGTTCTTC
TRBD1,NA,TRBV25-1,TRBJ2-7,CASSPRTGAYEQYF,TGTGCCAGCAGTCCCCGGACAGGGGCCTACGAGCAGTACTTC
NA,NA,TRBV19,TRBJ1-5,CASSIDLPGGGSNQPQHF,TGTGCCAGTAGTATAGACCTCCCCGGGGGGGGAAGCAATCAGCCCCAGCATTTT
NA,NA,TRBV29-1,TRBJ1-1,CSAGGGTEAFF,TGCAGCGCCGGGGGTGGGACTGAAGCTTTCTTT
TRBD1,NA,TRBV7-8,TRBJ2-7,CASSLVTGQGAYEQYF,TGTGCCAGCAGCTTAGTGACGGGACAGGGAGCCTACGAGCAGTACTTC
TRBD1,NA,TRBV5-6,TRBJ2-2,CASSPDRGQSTGELFF,TGTGCCAGCAGCCCTGACAGGGGGCAGAGCACCGGGGAGCTGTTTTTT
TRBD1,once,TRBV11-2,TRBJ1-2,CASSSAGTDYGYTF,TGTGCCAGCAGCTCAGCCGGGACAGATTATGGCTACACCTTC
NA,NA,TRBV9,TRBJ2-7,CASSVAAGAPYEQYF,TGTGCCAGCAGCGTAGCGGCAGGGGCCCCCTACGAGCAGTACTTC
NA,NA,TRBV30,TRBJ2-2,CAWSVDPQSELFF,TGTGCCTGGAGTGTAGATCCTCAGTCGGAGCTGTTTTTT
NA,NA,TRBV11-2,TRBJ1-4,CASSLVFATNEKLFF,TGTGCCAGTAGCTTAGTTTTCGCAACTAATGAAAAACTGTTTTTT
TRBD2,NA,TRBV27,TRBJ2-5,CASSRIAGLGSQYF,TGTGCCAGCAGTCGTATAGCGGGTCTGGGCTCCCAGTACTTC
NA,NA,TRBV11-2,TRBJ2-5,CASSPGTEGGQETQYF,TGTGCCAGCAGCCCGGGGACAGAGGGAGGACAAGAGACCCAGTACTTC
NA,NA,TRBV7-9,TRBJ1-3,CASSLARVGGNTIYF,TGTGCCAGCAGCTTAGCGCGGGTTGGTGGAAACACCATATATTTT
TRBD1,few,TRBV2,TRBJ2-7,CASSAGTVYEQYF,TGTGCCAGCAGCGCCGGGACAGTCTACGAGCAGTACTTC
NA,NA,TRBV11-2,TRBJ2-7,CASSPSSYEQYF,TGTGCCAGCAGTCCCAGCTCCTACGAGCAGTACTTC
NA,once,TRBV13,TRBJ1-2,CASSSSRGQSYGYTF,TGTGCCAGCAGCTCCTCCCGTGGACAGAGCTATGGCTACACCTTC
NA,NA,TRBV19,TRBJ1-5,CASDLGGGNQPQHF,TGTGCCAGTGACCTCGGAGGTGGCAATCAGCCCCAGCATTTT
NA,once,TRBV11-3,TRBJ1-1,CASSLEQGYTEAFF,TGTGCCAGCAGCTTGGAACAGGGCTATACTGAAGCTTTCTTT
NA,NA,TRBV7-6,TRBJ2-3,CASSLVLRSPRTDTQYF,TGTGCCAGCAGCTTAGTCTTAAGGAGCCCCCGGACAGATACGCAGTATTTT
NA,NA,TRBV5-1,TRBJ2-7,CASSLVTGYYEQYF,TGCGCCAGCAGCTTAGTCACAGGATACTACGAGCAGTACTTC
NA,once,TRBV7-8,TRBJ2-3,CASSLHISDTQYF,TGTGCCAGCAGCTTACACATTTCAGATACGCAGTATTTT
NA,NA,TRBV7-9,TRBJ2-3,CASSLQGTDTQYF,TGTGCCAGCAGCTTACAGGGAACAGATACGCAGTATTTT
TRBD2,NA,TRBV11-3,TRBJ2-1,CASSRLAGGGGEQFF,TGTGCCAGCAGCCGACTAGCGGGGGGGGGAGGGGAGCAGTTCTTC